This T cell receptor (beta chain) originates from a study of blood T cell repertoires in COVID-19. Deletions cut 6 bases from V and 4 bases from J, with 18 bases between. This CDR3 has 15 amino acids. Germline V gene lookup returns CDR1 SNHLY and CDR2 FYNNEI. The method was immunoSEQ multiplex PCR; TCRdb's version includes in-frame clones alone and lacks a portion of them. The table shows approximately 28,000 clones, with roughly 87% occurring only once. The chain links TRBV2 to TRBJ1-2, with D possibly being TRBD1 (6 bases). The sequence derives from a man aged 55 to 70 with active COVID-19. The sample was peripheral blood. CDR3 residues: CASRFEQGDSYGYTF. The DNA of the CDR3 is TGTGCCAGCAGGTTCGAACAGGGAGATAGCTATGGCTACACCTTC.